The 6 T cell receptor beta chains reported below all come from one sample, sequenced in a study of beta chain features in type 1 diabetes. Their specific antigens are unknown. General observations from the study: TCRB CDR3s from Type 1 diabetes patients were moderately but significantly shorter in all four CD4+ subsets.

All of the isolated RNA was reverse transcribed, so expressed TCRB transcripts were sequenced. Produced via immunoSEQ multiplex PCR; TCRdb's table is partial and in-frame only. The sample carries roughly 150,000 clones, around 8% recorded once. The sequenced sample was central memory CD4+ T cells from blood. These receptors all stem from a woman aged 40 to 50 with type 1 diabetes.

This chain links TRBV7-9 with TRBJ2-1; perhaps TRBD1 as D (5 bases). The germline V gene has CDR1 SEHNR and CDR2 FQNEAQ (reference sequence). V lost 4 bases and J 6 bases, leaving 16 bases between the germline ends. The CDR3 sequence is 15 residues long. The CDR3 bases are TGTGCCAGCAGCTCCCAAGTCTGGGGCGGCAATGAGCAGTTCTTC. It yields the protein CASSSQVWGGNEQFF.

This clone was counted only a few times. This chain joins TRBV30 and TRBJ1-3, with TRBD1 as a possible D gene (6 bases). The CDR3 is 13 residues long. The V end was cut by 5 bases, the J end by 4 bases, with 12 bases between. In germline, CDR1 is GTSNPN, CDR2 SVGIG (reference sequence). The CDR3 sequence: CAWETGSGNTIYF. The CDR3 nucleotides are TGTGCCTGGGAAACAGGGTCAGGAAACACCATATATTTT. Variable domain in full (rest from reference TRBV30 and TRBJ1-3): SQTIHQWPATLVQPVGSPLSLECTVEGTSNPNLYWYRQAAGRGLQLLFYSVGIGQISSEVPQNLSASRPQDRQFILSSKKLLLSDSGFYLCAWETGSGNTIYFGEGSWLTVV.

In its sample, this clone was seen many times. The chain employs TRBV5-1 and TRBJ2-2, with D possibly TRBD1 on 6 matching bases. Trimming removed 5 bases at V and 6 bases at J, with 11 bases between. Germline V CDR1 and CDR2: SGHRS, YFSETQ. The CDR3 runs to 13 residues. CDR3 protein: CASRLQGSGELFF. The DNA for the CDR3 is TGCGCCAGCAGACTACAGGGATCCGGGGAGCTGTTTTTT.

The chain recombines TRBV28 with TRBJ1-2, with 7 nucleotides matching TRBD1. CDR1 and CDR2 (germline): MDHEN, SYDVKM. This CDR3 is 13 amino acids long. V gave up 6 bases and J gave up 3 bases; unmatched junction bases: 4. CDR3 DNA: TGTGCCAGCAGCACTGGGACAGACTATGGCTACACCTTC. The encoded protein is CASSTGTDYGYTF.

V and J are TRBV27 and TRBJ2-6; 10 bases match TRBD1. This CDR3 is 14 amino acids long. Germline V lookup: CDR1 MNHEY, CDR2 SMNVEV (reference sequence). Trimming took 9 bases from V and 2 from J; bases not matched to a gene: 1. This CDR3 is CASGQGAGANVLTF. As DNA, the CDR3 is TGTGCCAGTGGACAGGGGGCTGGGGCCAACGTCCTGACTTTC.

In this sample, this clone turned up a few times. This rearrangement joins TRBV11-2 to TRBJ2-1, with 11 bases lining up with TRBD2. Germline loops: CDR1 SGHAT, CDR2 FQNNGV. The trim removed 5 bases at V and 6 bases at J, leaving 9 bases unmatched. There are 16 residues in the CDR3. CDR3: CASSPSPSGRLNEQFF. The CDR3 DNA reads TGTGCCAGCAGCCCGTCGCCTAGCGGGAGGCTCAATGAGCAGTTCTTC.